A single sample gave rise to the 24 T cell receptor beta chains below, sequenced in a study of shared clonotypes between healthy human individuals. TCRdb's copy holds only in-frame clones and misses some; the assay was immunoSEQ multiplex PCR. Of about 2,100,000 clones in the sample, just over 90% are singletons; the top ten hold roughly 1.8%. Terminally differentiated effector memory CD45RA+ cells were excluded from the naive CD8 cells, which were CD45RO-negative and positively selected for CCR7. The sequenced sample was naive CD8+ T cells from PBMCs. These receptors all come from a man between 18 and 29 years old in good health. Some clones in this sample may be carry-over from other donors' samples.

The chain joins TRBV5-1 to TRBJ2-1; D might be TRBD2 (5 bases). This CDR3 region has 16 residues. Trimming removed 4 bases from V and 0 bases from J, with 14 bases in between. CDR1 SGHRS and CDR2 YFSETQ come from the germline V gene. The CDR3 protein is CASSVGRASSYNEQFF. CDR3 bases: TGCGCCAGCAGCGTAGGGCGGGCTAGCTCCTACAATGAGCAGTTCTTC.

V and J are TRBV7-2 and TRBJ2-3, with 7 bases lining up with TRBD2. The CDR3 loop spans 15 amino acids. With V trimmed by 3 bases and J by 3 bases, 6 bases remained unmatched. Germline loops: CDR1 SGHTA, CDR2 FQGNSA. The DNA for the CDR3 is TGTGCCAGCAGCTTGGGAGGGAGTATAACAGATACGCAGTATTTT. This codes for CASSLGGSITDTQYF. The full variable domain, rest sourced from reference TRBV7-2 and TRBJ2-3, is GAGVSQSPSNKVTEKGKDVELRCDPISGHTALYWYRQSLGQGLEFLIYFQGNSAPDKSGLPSDRFSAERTGGSVSTLTIQRTQQEDSAVYLCASSLGGSITDTQYFGPGTRLTVL.

The V and J genes are TRBV5-4 and TRBJ1-2; 10 bases align to TRBD1. The CDR3 is made up of 15 amino acids. With V trimmed by 3 bases and J by 3 bases, 5 bases remained unmatched. CDR1 is SGHNT and CDR2 is YYREEE in the germline V gene (reference sequence). CDR3 sequence reads: CASSSDRGLYYGYTF. DNA for the CDR3: TGTGCCAGCAGCTCAGACAGGGGGCTTTACTATGGCTACACCTTC.

V and J are TRBV28 and TRBJ2-4; tentatively, D is TRBD1 or TRBD2 (5 bases each). Trimming removed 8 bases at V and 0 bases at J, with 14 bases between. The CDR3 sequence is 15 residues long. The germline V gene has CDR1 MDHEN and CDR2 SYDVKM. The CDR3 DNA reads as TGTGCCAGCGCAAAGAGGGGCATAGCCAAAAACATTCAGTACTTC. Its translation: CASAKRGIAKNIQYF.

The chain employs TRBV19 and TRBJ1-1; unclear D gene. The V gene's germline CDR1 is LNHDA and CDR2 SQIVND (reference sequence). Trimming pared 5 bases from V and 2 bases from J, leaving 12 bases between. This CDR3 spans 14 amino acids. CDR3 coding DNA: TGTGCCAGTAGTTTTTTGTCGGAAAACACTGAAGCTTTCTTT. This encodes CASSFLSENTEAFF.

This rearrangement joins TRBV6-4 to TRBJ2-2; possibly TRBD2 for D (6 bases). The CDR3 is made up of 14 amino acids. CDR1 and CDR2 from the germline V gene are MRHNA and SNTAGT. V lost 8 bases and J lost 5, with 15 bases in between. The CDR3, as DNA: TGTGCCAGCCGTCGATGGCGGGATACCGGGGAGCTGTTTTTT. Translation gives CASRRWRDTGELFF.

The chain uses TRBV10-1 and TRBJ1-4; TRBD1 might be the D (6 bases). The V gene lost 2 bases and the J gene lost 4 bases, with 11 bases spanning the gap. Germline V CDR1 and CDR2: WNHNN, SYGVQD (reference sequence). CDR3 length: 15 amino acids. The CDR3, as DNA: TGCGCCAGCAGTGAGCCAACAGGGTTTAATGAAAAACTGTTTTTT. Amino acids: CASSEPTGFNEKLFF.

The chain links TRBV4-1 to TRBJ1-1, with a possible D match to TRBD1 (5 bases). V was trimmed by 2 bases and J by 6 bases, leaving 13 bases between them. CDR1 is MGHRA and CDR2 is YSYEKL in the germline V gene. The CDR3 is made up of 14 amino acids. The CDR3 nucleotides read TGCGCCAGCAGCCAAACCCTTGGGGACCCTGAAGCTTTCTTT. It codes for CASSQTLGDPEAFF.

This clone has a handful of counts. A clone one base away is much larger, so this may be a read error. The CDR3 DNA follows: TGTGCCAGCAGTGACTCGAGCACCGGGGAGCTGTTTTTT. This codes for CASSDSSTGELFF. The chain joins TRBV6-4 to TRBJ2-2; no clear D gene. In germline, CDR1 is MRHNA, CDR2 SNTAGT. The V end lost 0 bases, the J end lost 4 bases, and 3 bases lay between the germline ends. The CDR3 extends over 13 amino acids.

The chain uses TRBV7-8 and TRBJ2-2, with D possibly TRBD2 on 6 matching bases. CDR1 is SGHVS and CDR2 is FQNEAQ in the germline V gene. Trimming pared 8 bases from V and 6 bases from J, leaving 16 bases between. The CDR3 has 14 amino acids. CDR3 protein: CASSRSGVPGELFF. The CDR3 nucleotides read TGTGCCAGCTCGAGATCGGGAGTCCCCGGGGAGCTGTTTTTT.

The chain joins TRBV4-1 to TRBJ2-2; no definite D call. The V gene lost 1 base and the J gene lost 6 bases, with 9 bases spanning the gap. The CDR3 contains 14 residues. Germline V gives CDR1 MGHRA, CDR2 YSYEKL. The CDR3 DNA reads as TGCGCCAGCAGCCAAGTGGGTGGGGCCGGGGAGCTGTTTTTT. Protein product: CASSQVGGAGELFF.

The gene calls are TRBV13 and TRBJ2-1, with a possible D match to TRBD2 (6 bases). Per germline, CDR1 PRHDT and CDR2 FYEKMQ (reference sequence). Trimming cost V 0 bases and J 2 bases, with 8 bases left between them. CDR3 length: 15 residues. The chain's CDR3 is CASSLGGRPYNEQFF. In DNA form, the CDR3 reads TGTGCCAGCAGCTTAGGCGGGAGACCCTACAATGAGCAGTTCTTC.

CDR3 sequence: CASSPTGGRHPSSYEQYF. CDR3 nucleotides: TGTGCCAGCAGCCCGACAGGGGGCCGACACCCGAGCTCCTACGAGCAGTACTTC. The rearrangement uses TRBV7-6 and TRBJ2-7; 10 positions match TRBD1. The CDR3 spans 18 residues. The junction had 13 bases not matched to a gene; V was cut back by 5 bases and J by 0 bases. Germline CDR1 SGHVS, CDR2 FNYEAQ.

The V and J genes are TRBV30 and TRBJ1-2; unclear D gene. The length of the CDR3 is 14 residues. From germline, CDR1 is GTSNPN and CDR2 SVGIG (reference sequence). Trimming shortened V by 0 bases and J by 10 bases, and 18 bases separated the two germline ends. The CDR3 nucleotides read TGTGCCTGGAGTGTTTCGCGCTTCCTGGGGTTCTACACCTTC. Encoded protein: CAWSVSRFLGFYTF.

The chain recombines TRBV5-1 with TRBJ2-5; D remains ambiguous. The CDR3 covers 16 residues. Between the trimmed V and J ends, which lost 1 base and 5 bases, there was a span of 18 bases. Germline CDR1 is SGHRS and CDR2 is YFSETQ. The CDR3 reads CASSLSDTNYWETQYF. CDR3 coding DNA: TGCGCCAGCAGCTTGAGTGACACTAATTATTGGGAGACCCAGTACTTC.

The rearrangement links TRBV28 to TRBJ2-5; D is tentatively TRBD1 or TRBD2 (5 bases each). Between the trimmed V and J ends, which lost 3 bases and 4 bases, there was a span of 18 bases. CDR1 is MDHEN and CDR2 is SYDVKM in the germline V gene. The CDR3 is made up of 16 amino acids. The CDR3 is CASSLSGTHLRETQYF. The CDR3 region has the DNA TGTGCCAGCAGTTTGTCCGGGACCCACCTAAGAGAGACCCAGTACTTC.

The chain uses TRBV29-1 and TRBJ1-4, with unresolved D. V was pared by 4 bases and J by 6 bases, with 12 bases between. Germline loops: CDR1 SQVTM, CDR2 ANQGSEA. The length of the CDR3 is 13 residues. This chain's CDR3 is CSVAHLLDEKLFF. As DNA, the CDR3 is TGCAGCGTTGCCCATCTGCTAGATGAAAAACTGTTTTTT. Drawing the rest from reference TRBV29-1 and TRBJ1-4, the complete variable domain is SAVISQKPSRDICQRGTSLTIQCQVDSQVTMMFWYRQQPGQSLTLIATANQGSEATYESGFVIDKFPISRPNLTFSTLTVSNMSPEDSSIYLCSVAHLLDEKLFFGSGTQLSVL.

This chain connects TRBV6-5 to TRBJ2-2; TRBD2 aligns across 10 bases. V dropped 0 bases and J dropped 5; count of bases not matched to a gene: 3. The CDR3 sequence is 16 residues long. The V gene's germline CDR1 is MNHEY and CDR2 SVGAGI. CDR3 bases: TGTGCCAGCAGTTACTCGGCTAGCGGGAGTACCGGGGAGCTGTTTTTT. Protein sequence: CASSYSASGSTGELFF.

The chain carries TRBV19 and TRBJ1-4, with D unclear. The germline V gene has CDR1 LNHDA and CDR2 SQIVND (reference sequence). The CDR3 sequence is 16 residues long. V was cut by 7 bases and J by 4 bases, with 19 bases left in between. Written as DNA, the CDR3 is TGTGCCAGTACTGCGACATCAGCTCAGAGTAATGAAAAACTGTTTTTT. Encoded protein: CASTATSAQSNEKLFF.

Notes on this clone: Other DNA sequences from this sample encode an identical CDR3 as well. V gene TRBV9 combines with J gene TRBJ2-5, with D perhaps matching TRBD1 (6 bases). V was clipped by 4 bases and J by 2 bases, with 12 bases between them. The CDR3 has 14 residues. Germline values: CDR1 SGDLS, CDR2 YYNGEE. This CDR3 reads CASSPPDRQETQYF. CDR3 bases: TGTGCCAGCAGCCCCCCGGACAGACAAGAGACCCAGTACTTC.

The chain employs TRBV9 and TRBJ1-1, with 10 bases that match TRBD1. The ends lost 3 bases at V and 7 bases at J; junction bases unmatched: 9. CDR3 length equals 15 residues. From germline, CDR1 is SGDLS and CDR2 YYNGEE. As DNA, the CDR3 is TGTGCCAGCAGCGCATGGGACAGGGGATTTTTTGAAGCTTTCTTT. It encodes CASSAWDRGFFEAFF.

The chain is built from TRBV27 and TRBJ2-1, with D perhaps matching TRBD1 or TRBD2 (6 bases each). V lost 3 bases and J 5 bases, leaving 14 bases between the germline ends. CDR1 MNHEY and CDR2 SMNVEV come from the germline V gene (reference sequence). CDR3 length: 15 amino acids. The chain's CDR3 is CASSFPRGGDNEQFF. In DNA form, the CDR3 reads TGTGCCAGCAGTTTCCCCAGGGGCGGGGACAATGAGCAGTTCTTC.

The chain links TRBV28 to TRBJ1-1; D not certain. Germline-derived CDR1 and CDR2 are MDHEN and SYDVKM. This CDR3 comprises 13 residues. V was trimmed by 2 bases and J by 10 bases, leaving 14 bases between them. The CDR3 protein is CASSLRIKVRAFF. The CDR3 region has the DNA TGTGCCAGCAGTTTAAGGATAAAGGTGCGAGCTTTCTTT.

The chain recombines TRBV7-3 with TRBJ2-2; D is unresolved. The CDR3 runs 13 residues. Trimming removed 0 bases at V and 7 bases at J, with 6 bases between. Germline assignment: CDR1 SGHTA and CDR2 FQGTGA. CDR3 in DNA: TGTGCCAGCAGCTTAACGAAGGACGGGGAGCTGTTTTTT. Protein: CASSLTKDGELFF.